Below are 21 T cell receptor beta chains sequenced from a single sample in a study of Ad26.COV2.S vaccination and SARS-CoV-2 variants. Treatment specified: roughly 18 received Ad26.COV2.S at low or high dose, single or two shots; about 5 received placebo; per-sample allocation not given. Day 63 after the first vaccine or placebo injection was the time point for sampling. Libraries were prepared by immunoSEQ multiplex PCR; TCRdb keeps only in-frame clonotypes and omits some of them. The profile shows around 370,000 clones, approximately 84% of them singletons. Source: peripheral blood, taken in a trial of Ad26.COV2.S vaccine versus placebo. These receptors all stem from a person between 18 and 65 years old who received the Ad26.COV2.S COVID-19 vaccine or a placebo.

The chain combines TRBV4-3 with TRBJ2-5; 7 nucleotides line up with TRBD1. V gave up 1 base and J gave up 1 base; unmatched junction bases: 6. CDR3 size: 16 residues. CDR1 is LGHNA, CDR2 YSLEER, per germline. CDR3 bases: TGCGCCAGCAGCCAAGGGTTGGGACAGATCCAAGAGACCCAGTACTTC. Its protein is CASSQGLGQIQETQYF.

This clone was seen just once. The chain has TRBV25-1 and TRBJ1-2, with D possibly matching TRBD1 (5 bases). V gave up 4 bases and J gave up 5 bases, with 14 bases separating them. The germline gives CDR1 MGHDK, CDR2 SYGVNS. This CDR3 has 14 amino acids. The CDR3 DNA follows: TGTGCCAGCAGTGGATCCAGACAGCCGTATGGCTACACCTTC. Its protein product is CASSGSRQPYGYTF.

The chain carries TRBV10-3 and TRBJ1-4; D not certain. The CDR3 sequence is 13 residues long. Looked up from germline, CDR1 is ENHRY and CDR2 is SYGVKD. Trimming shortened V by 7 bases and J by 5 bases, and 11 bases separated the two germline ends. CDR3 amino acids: CAITRGWNEKLFF. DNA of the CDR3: TGTGCCATCACCCGAGGGTGGAATGAAAAACTGTTTTTT.

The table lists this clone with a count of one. The CDR3 protein is CAWKGGTQETQYF. CDR3 nucleotides: TGTGCCTGGAAGGGGGGAACTCAAGAGACCCAGTACTTC. The chain employs TRBV30 and TRBJ2-5; TRBD1 or TRBD2 may be the D gene (6 bases each). This CDR3 region has 13 residues. The germline V and J ends were trimmed by 4 bases and 2 bases, with 11 bases remaining between them. CDR1 GTSNPN and CDR2 SVGIG come from the germline V gene (reference sequence). The full variable domain, with the rest looked up from reference TRBV30 and TRBJ2-5, is SQTIHQWPATLVQPVGSPLSLECTVEGTSNPNLYWYRQAAGRGLQLLFYSVGIGQISSEVPQNLSASRPQDRQFILSSKKLLLSDSGFYLCAWKGGTQETQYFGPGTRLLVL.

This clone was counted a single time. CDR3 region: CAWSQVRGGQNEQFF. CDR3 in DNA: TGTGCCTGGAGTCAAGTGCGGGGGGGCCAAAATGAGCAGTTCTTC. The J gene is TRBJ2-1, the V gene TRBV30, with 9 nucleotides matching TRBD2. Germline values: CDR1 GTSNPN, CDR2 SVGIG (reference sequence). The CDR3 sequence is 15 residues long. Trimming removed 2 bases from V and 7 bases from J; junction bases left unmatched: 9.

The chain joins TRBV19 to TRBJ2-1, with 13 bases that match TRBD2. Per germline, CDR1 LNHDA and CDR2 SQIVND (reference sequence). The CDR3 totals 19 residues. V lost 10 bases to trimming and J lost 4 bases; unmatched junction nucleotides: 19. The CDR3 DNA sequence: TGTGCCACCGATGCCCCCTTCACTAGCGGGAGGGCGGGGTACAATGAGCAGTTCTTC. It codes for CATDAPFTSGRAGYNEQFF.

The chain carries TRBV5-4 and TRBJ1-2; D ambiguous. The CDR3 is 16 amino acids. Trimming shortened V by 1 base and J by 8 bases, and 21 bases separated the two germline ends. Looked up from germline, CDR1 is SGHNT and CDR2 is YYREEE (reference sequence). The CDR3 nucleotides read TGTGCCAGCAGCTTGTTGGGCAACAACCCTTCGGACGGCTACACCTTC. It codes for CASSLLGNNPSDGYTF.

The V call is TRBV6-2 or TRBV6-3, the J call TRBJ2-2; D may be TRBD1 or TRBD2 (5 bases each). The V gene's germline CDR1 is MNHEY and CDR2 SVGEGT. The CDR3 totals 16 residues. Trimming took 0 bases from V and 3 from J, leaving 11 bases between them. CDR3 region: CASSYSGRGDTGELFF. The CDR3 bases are TGTGCCAGCAGTTACTCGGGAAGGGGAGACACCGGGGAGCTGTTTTTT.

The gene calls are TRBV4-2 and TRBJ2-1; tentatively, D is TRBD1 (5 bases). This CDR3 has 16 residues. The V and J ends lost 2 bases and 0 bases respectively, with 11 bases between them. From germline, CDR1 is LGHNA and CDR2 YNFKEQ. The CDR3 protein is CASSQFGASSYNEQFF. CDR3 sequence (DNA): TGTGCCAGCAGCCAATTTGGGGCTAGCTCCTACAATGAGCAGTTCTTC.

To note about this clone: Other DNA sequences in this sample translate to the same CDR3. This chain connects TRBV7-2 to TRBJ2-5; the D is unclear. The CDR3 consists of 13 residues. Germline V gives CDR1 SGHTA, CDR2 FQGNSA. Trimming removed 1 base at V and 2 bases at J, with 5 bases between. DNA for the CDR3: TGTGCCAGCAGCTTAGGATTTCAAGAGACCCAGTACTTC. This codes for CASSLGFQETQYF.

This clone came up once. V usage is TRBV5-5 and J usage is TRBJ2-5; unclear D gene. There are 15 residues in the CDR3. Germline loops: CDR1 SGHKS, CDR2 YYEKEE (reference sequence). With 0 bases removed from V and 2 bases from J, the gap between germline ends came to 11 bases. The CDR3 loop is CASSLDRLGQETQYF. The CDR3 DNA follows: TGTGCCAGCAGCTTGGATAGGCTAGGACAAGAGACCCAGTACTTC.

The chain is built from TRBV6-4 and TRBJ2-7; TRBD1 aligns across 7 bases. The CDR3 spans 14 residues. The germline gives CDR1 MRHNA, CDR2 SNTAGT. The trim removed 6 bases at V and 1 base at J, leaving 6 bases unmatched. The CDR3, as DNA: TGTGCCAGCAGGGTGGACAGGTTATCCTACGAGCAGTACTTC. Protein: CASRVDRLSYEQYF.

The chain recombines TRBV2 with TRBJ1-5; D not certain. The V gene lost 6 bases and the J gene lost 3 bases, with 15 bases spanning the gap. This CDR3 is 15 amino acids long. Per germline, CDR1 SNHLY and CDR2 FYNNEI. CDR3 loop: CASSLPGNPNQPQHF. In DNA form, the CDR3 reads TGTGCCAGCAGCCTACCGGGCAACCCCAATCAGCCCCAGCATTTT. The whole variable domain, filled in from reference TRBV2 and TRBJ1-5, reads EPEVTQTPSHQVTQMGQEVILRCVPISNHLYFYWYRQILGQKVEFLVSFYNNEISEKSEIFDDQFSVERPDGSNFTLKIRSTKLEDSAMYFCASSLPGNPNQPQHFGDGTRLSIL.

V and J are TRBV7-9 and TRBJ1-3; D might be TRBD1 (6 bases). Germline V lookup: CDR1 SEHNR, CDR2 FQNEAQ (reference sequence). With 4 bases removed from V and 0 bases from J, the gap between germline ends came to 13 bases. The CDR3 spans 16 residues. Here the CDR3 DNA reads TGTGCCAGCAGCTCCTCAGGGGTTGGCTCTGGAAACACCATATATTTT. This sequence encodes CASSSSGVGSGNTIYF.

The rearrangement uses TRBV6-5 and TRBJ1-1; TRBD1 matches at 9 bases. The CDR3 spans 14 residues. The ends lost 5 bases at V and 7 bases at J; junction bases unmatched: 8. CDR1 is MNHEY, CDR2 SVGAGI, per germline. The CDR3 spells CASSPTGGEGEAFF. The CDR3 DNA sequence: TGTGCCAGCAGTCCCACAGGGGGCGAGGGTGAAGCTTTCTTT.

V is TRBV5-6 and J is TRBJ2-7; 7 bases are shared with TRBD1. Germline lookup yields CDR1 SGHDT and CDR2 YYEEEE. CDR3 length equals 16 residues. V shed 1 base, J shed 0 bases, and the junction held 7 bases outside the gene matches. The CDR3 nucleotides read TGTGCCAGCAGCTTGCGGGGTAGGGACAGCTCCTACGAGCAGTACTTC. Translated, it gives CASSLRGRDSSYEQYF.

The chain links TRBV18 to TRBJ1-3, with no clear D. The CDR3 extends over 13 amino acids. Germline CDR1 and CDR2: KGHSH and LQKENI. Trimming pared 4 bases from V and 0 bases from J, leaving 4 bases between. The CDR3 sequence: CASSQSSGNTIYF. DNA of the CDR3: TGTGCCAGCTCACAGAGCTCTGGAAACACCATATATTTT.

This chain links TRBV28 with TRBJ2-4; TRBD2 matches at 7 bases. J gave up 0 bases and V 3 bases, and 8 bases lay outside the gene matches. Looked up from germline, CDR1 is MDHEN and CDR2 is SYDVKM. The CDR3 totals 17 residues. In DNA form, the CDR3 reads TGTGCCAGCAGTTTTATCCCCGCTAGCGGAGCCAAAAACATTCAGTACTTC. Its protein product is CASSFIPASGAKNIQYF.

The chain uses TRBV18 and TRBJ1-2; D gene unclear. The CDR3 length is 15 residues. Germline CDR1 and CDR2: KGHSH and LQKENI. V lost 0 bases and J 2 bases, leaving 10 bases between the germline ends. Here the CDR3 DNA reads TGTGCCAGCTCACCACCGTCAACTTCCAACTATGGCTACACCTTC. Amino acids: CASSPPSTSNYGYTF.

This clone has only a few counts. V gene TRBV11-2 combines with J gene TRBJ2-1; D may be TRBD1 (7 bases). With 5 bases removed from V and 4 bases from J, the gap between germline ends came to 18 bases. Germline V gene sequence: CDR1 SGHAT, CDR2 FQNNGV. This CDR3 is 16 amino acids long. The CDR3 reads CASSPGRGARYNEQFF. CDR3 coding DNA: TGTGCCAGCAGCCCTGGCAGGGGGGCAAGGTACAATGAGCAGTTCTTC.

The CDR3 bases are TGCGCCAGCAGCTTGGGGGGTGGGGACAATGAGCAGTTCTTC. Protein: CASSLGGGDNEQFF. This chain connects TRBV5-1 to TRBJ2-1, with D hard to call. This CDR3 region has 14 residues. Germline CDR1 is SGHRS and CDR2 is YFSETQ. V was clipped by 0 bases and J by 5 bases, with 9 bases between them.